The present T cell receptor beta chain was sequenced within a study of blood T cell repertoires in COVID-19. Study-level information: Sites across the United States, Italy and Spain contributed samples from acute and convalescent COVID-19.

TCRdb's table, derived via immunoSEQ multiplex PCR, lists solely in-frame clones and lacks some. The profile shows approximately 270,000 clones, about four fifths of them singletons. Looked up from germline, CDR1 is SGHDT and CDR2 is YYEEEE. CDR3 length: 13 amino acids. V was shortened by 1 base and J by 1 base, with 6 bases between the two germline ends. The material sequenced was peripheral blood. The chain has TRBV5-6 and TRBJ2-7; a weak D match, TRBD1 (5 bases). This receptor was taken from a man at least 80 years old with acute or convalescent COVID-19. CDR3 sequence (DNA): TGTGCCAGCAGCTTGAGGACATCCTACGAGCAGTACTTC. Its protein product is CASSLRTSYEQYF. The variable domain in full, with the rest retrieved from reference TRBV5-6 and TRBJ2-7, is DAGVTQSPTHLIKTRGQQVTLRCSPKSGHDTVSWYQQALGQGPQFIFQYYEEEERQRGNFPDRFSGHQFPNYSSELNVNALLLGDSALYLCASSLRTSYEQYFGPGTRLTVT.